This record concerns one T cell receptor (beta chain) sequence. This sample was included in a study of CD8 T cells in Susac syndrome. Trimming removed 2 bases from V and 0 bases from J, with 14 bases in between. CDR3 size: 16 residues. Germline assignment: CDR1 DFQATT and CDR2 SNEGSKA (reference sequence). An amount of RNA that ranged from roughly 0.45 to 1 ug was reverse transcribed with random hexamers. TCRdb analysed the immunoSEQ multiplex PCR reads with MiXCR anew, one entry per CDR3 protein. The sample gives 50,000 to 55,000 distinct CDR3 sequences, 95% of which show up once; less than 0.8% is in the top ten.

The specimen was CD8+ T cells from PBMCs. This clonotype originated in a human donor with Susac syndrome. The chain uses TRBV20-1 and TRBJ2-1, with D unresolved. Here the CDR3 reads CSARLTRLSSYNEQFF. The DNA for the CDR3 is TGCAGTGCTAGACTTACCCGACTGAGCTCCTACAATGAGCAGTTCTTC.